One sample yielded the 21 T cell receptor beta chains listed below, sequenced in a study of early T cells in non-severe SARS-CoV-2 infection. MiXCR was run by TCRdb on the 5' RACE reads, yielding one entry per CDR3 protein. The sample lists more than 55,000 distinct CDR3 sequences, approximately 13% occurring once. The specimen sequenced was whole blood. These receptors all stem from an adult who was a healthcare worker with PCR-confirmed SARS-CoV-2 infection or an uninfected control (not recorded which).

This clonotype has at least ten counts. The rearrangement joins TRBV10-3 to TRBJ1-2; D may be TRBD1 (6 bases). Germline assignment: CDR1 ENHRY and CDR2 SYGVKD. Trimming cost V 4 bases and J 3 bases, with 9 bases left between them. The CDR3 is made up of 13 amino acids. Here the CDR3 DNA reads TGTGCCATCAGTGGACAGGTATACTATGGCTACACCTTC. This sequence encodes CAISGQVYYGYTF.

The sample holds many counts of this clonotype. The gene calls are TRBV7-2 and TRBJ2-1; perhaps D is TRBD1 or TRBD2 (6 bases each). Between the trimmed V and J ends, which lost 3 bases and 5 bases, there was a span of 14 bases. Germline V gives CDR1 SGHTA, CDR2 FQGNSA. The CDR3 contains 15 residues. CDR3 DNA sequence: TGTGCCAGCAGCTTGGGTGGGGGGCGGAACAATGAGCAGTTCTTC. Residues: CASSLGGGRNNEQFF.

This clonotype was detected only a few times. At one boundary the junction diverges from the germline segment, which might be a read error. This chain connects TRBV19 to TRBJ2-4, with D maybe TRBD1 (6 bases). Germline lookup yields CDR1 LNHDA and CDR2 SQIVND (reference sequence). The CDR3 extends over 15 amino acids. CDR3 sequence: CTSKERTGWGNIQYF. In DNA, the CDR3 is TGTACCAGCAAAGAAAGAACAGGGTGGGGAAACATTCAGTACTTC.

This clonotype has only a few counts. V and J are TRBV2 and TRBJ2-7; no clear D gene. This CDR3 comprises 13 residues. Trimming removed 3 bases at V and 6 bases at J, with 12 bases between. CDR1 is SNHLY, CDR2 FYNNEI, per germline. The CDR3 coding sequence is TGTGCCAGCAGTGAGAGGTATAATCGCGAGCAGTACTTC. Protein sequence: CASSERYNREQYF.

This clonotype came up a few times. V usage is TRBV7-6 and J usage is TRBJ2-5; 11 bases align to TRBD1. V trimming: 6 bases; J trimming: 5 bases; junction bases outside the gene matches: 8. CDR3 length equals 15 residues. Germline V gene sequence: CDR1 SGHVS, CDR2 FNYEAQ. In nucleotides, the CDR3 is TGTGCCAGCAGTTCAGGACAGGGGGCGGGGGAGACCCAGTACTTC. Translation gives CASSSGQGAGETQYF. The whole variable domain, filled in from reference TRBV7-6 and TRBJ2-5, reads GAGVSQSPRYKVTKRGQDVALRCDPISGHVSLYWYRQALGQGPEFLTYFNYEAQQDKSGLPNDRFSAERPEGSISTLTIQRTEQRDSAMYRCASSSGQGAGETQYFGPGTRLLVL.

This clonotype has at least ten counts. This rearrangement joins TRBV7-2 to TRBJ2-1, with no clear D. Germline V gene sequence: CDR1 SGHTA, CDR2 FQGNSA. The CDR3 runs 12 residues. V was shortened by 3 bases and J by 10 bases, with 10 bases between the two germline ends. The CDR3 loop reads CASSFRNREQFF. The DNA for the CDR3 is TGTGCCAGCAGCTTCCGTAATAGGGAGCAGTTCTTC.

This clonotype was observed many times. The CDR3 DNA reads TGTGCCTGGAGTATCCCATACAATGAGCAGTTCTTC. Protein product: CAWSIPYNEQFF. J is TRBJ2-1 and V is TRBV30; no reliable D call. Germline V gene sequence: CDR1 GTSNPN, CDR2 SVGIG (reference sequence). This CDR3 is built from 12 residues. Trimming cost V 2 bases and J 4 bases, with 6 bases left between them.

This clonotype was recorded a few times. The chain recombines TRBV2 with TRBJ2-3; no firm D call. Germline CDR1 reads SNHLY; CDR2 reads FYNNEI. This CDR3 comprises 12 residues. Trimming took off 4 bases at V and 4 bases at J, with 6 bases between the two ends. The CDR3 DNA reads TGTGCCAGCAGTGGTACAGCAGATACGCAGTATTTT. As protein: CASSGTADTQYF.

This clonotype was counted a few times. The chain uses TRBV3-1 and TRBJ2-7; 11 bases fit TRBD1. Germline loops: CDR1 LGHDT, CDR2 YNNKEL (reference sequence). The CDR3 loop spans 14 amino acids. Trimming at V came to 1 base and at J to 6 bases, leaving 2 bases not matched to a gene. The CDR3 sequence is CASSQGGTGGEQYF. CDR3 coding DNA: TGTGCCAGCAGCCAAGGTGGGACAGGGGGCGAGCAGTACTTC.

In this sample, this clonotype turned up a few times. The chain combines TRBV20-1 with TRBJ2-3; no clear D. The CDR3 has 13 residues. Trimming pared 5 bases from V and 4 bases from J, leaving 13 bases between. Looked up from germline, CDR1 is DFQATT and CDR2 is SNEGSKA (reference sequence). CDR3 residues: CSALRVTPDTQYF. In DNA form, the CDR3 reads TGCAGTGCTCTTCGGGTAACGCCAGATACGCAGTATTTT.

This clonotype was seen ten or more times. One junction end does not reproduce the germline sequence, and a read error may be involved. This chain uses TRBV6-6 with TRBJ2-3; D gene uncertain. Germline V CDR1 and CDR2: MNHNY, SVGAGI (reference sequence). The CDR3 is 13 amino acids. In nucleotides, the CDR3 is TGTGCCAGCAGTTACTCGAGCACGGATACGCAGTATTTT. Translation: CASSYSSTDTQYF.

This sequence joins TRBV2 and TRBJ1-2; tentative D call: TRBD1 (6 bases). Trimming shortened V by 2 bases and J by 0 bases, and 7 bases separated the two germline ends. Germline lookup yields CDR1 SNHLY and CDR2 FYNNEI. The CDR3 is 14 residues long. The CDR3 reads CASSERTANYGYTF. Written as DNA, the CDR3 is TGTGCCAGCAGTGAAAGGACAGCTAACTATGGCTACACCTTC.

This clonotype was observed at least ten times. The J gene is TRBJ1-2, the V gene TRBV7-2; D is unclear. Germline-derived CDR1 and CDR2 are SGHTA and FQGNSA. The CDR3 covers 14 residues. V lost 2 bases and J 1 base, leaving 8 bases between the germline ends. For the CDR3, the DNA is TGTGCCAGCAGCTTATTAGCAGTTAACTATGGCTACACCTTC. It specifies CASSLLAVNYGYTF.

This clonotype was found a few times. The chain carries TRBV10-3 and TRBJ1-1; a weak D match, TRBD1 (6 bases). The CDR3 length is 14 residues. V was clipped by 3 bases and J by 4 bases, with 12 bases between them. Germline V gene lookup returns CDR1 ENHRY and CDR2 SYGVKD. CDR3 in amino acids: CAISDYDRSTEAFF. The CDR3 DNA is TGTGCCATCAGTGACTACGACAGGAGCACTGAAGCTTTCTTT.

At least ten counts were recorded for this clonotype. The J gene is TRBJ2-1, the V gene TRBV24-1; a weak D match, TRBD2 (6 bases). Germline V gene sequence: CDR1 KGHDR, CDR2 SFDVKD. Deletions cut 4 bases from V and 5 bases from J, with 14 bases between. The CDR3 is 15 residues long. CDR3: CATSDAGPADNEQFF. CDR3 in DNA: TGTGCCACCAGTGACGCGGGACCAGCCGACAATGAGCAGTTCTTC.

This sequence joins TRBV7-8 and TRBJ2-1; D is unclear. With 6 bases removed from V and 10 bases from J, the gap between germline ends came to 13 bases. This CDR3 contains 12 residues. In germline, CDR1 is SGHVS, CDR2 FQNEAQ. The CDR3: CASRSAPLEQFF. In DNA form, the CDR3 reads TGTGCCAGCAGATCCGCCCCCTTGGAGCAGTTCTTC.

The V gene is TRBV20-1, the J gene TRBJ2-1; D is perhaps TRBD2 (6 bases). From germline, CDR1 is DFQATT and CDR2 SNEGSKA (reference sequence). CDR3 length equals 12 residues. V gave up 5 bases and J gave up 9 bases, with 14 bases separating them. The CDR3 DNA follows: TGCAGTGCTCCCGGGACTCAGGCTGAGCAGTTCTTC. It yields the protein CSAPGTQAEQFF.

At least ten counts were recorded for this clonotype. This chain connects TRBV10-3 to TRBJ1-3, with D possibly TRBD1 on 6 matching bases. CDR3 length equals 15 residues. V shed 2 bases and J shed 7 bases, with 15 bases lying between them. CDR1 is ENHRY, CDR2 SYGVKD, per germline. The CDR3 here is CAISEQTGTWNTIYF. CDR3 coding DNA: TGTGCCATCAGTGAGCAGACCGGGACATGGAACACCATATATTTT.

This sequence joins TRBV5-1 and TRBJ2-5, with D perhaps TRBD2 (7 bases). The length of the CDR3 is 12 residues. The germline V gene has CDR1 SGHRS and CDR2 YFSETQ. With 5 bases removed from V and 4 bases from J, the gap between germline ends came to 9 bases. CDR3 DNA sequence: TGCGCCAGCAGGGGAGGGGGAGAGACCCAGTACTTC. This codes for CASRGGGETQYF.

This clonotype occurred many times. The gene calls are TRBV7-2 and TRBJ2-1; D gene ambiguous. The CDR3 length is 15 residues. V lost 1 base, J lost 1 base, and 8 bases lay in between. CDR1 is SGHTA, CDR2 FQGNSA, per germline. CDR3 nucleotide sequence: TGTGCCAGCAGCTTAGGGGCGGTATCCTACAATGAGCAGTTCTTC. Protein: CASSLGAVSYNEQFF.

This clonotype showed up many times. This rearrangement joins TRBV29-1 to TRBJ2-7; D is undetermined. CDR1 and CDR2 from the germline V gene are SQVTM and ANQGSEA. The CDR3 spans 14 residues. V gave up 4 bases and J gave up 2 bases, with 15 bases separating them. The DNA for the CDR3 is TGCAGCGTTGGTGTTGATGCATATGCCTACGAGCAGTACTTC. It is translated as CSVGVDAYAYEQYF.